The source of this T cell receptor (beta chain) is a study of cytomegalovirus exposure and HLA in healthy donors. This PCR relied on a set of 60 Vbeta primers and 13 Jbeta primers. Repertoires were generated with immunoSEQ multiplex PCR, while TCRdb's copy carries only in-frame clones and drops some. The sample lists around 90,000 clones, roughly 85% seen once, with 6% to 7.5% in the top ten. The sequence was collected from a man aged 35 to 55 in good health and CMV-seropositive. Sequenced: PBMCs.

CDR3 sequence reads: CASSERQGNQPQHF. The CDR3 nucleotides read TGTGCCAGCAGTGAACGGCAGGGAAATCAGCCCCAGCATTTT. This sequence joins TRBV2 and TRBJ1-5; D might be TRBD1 (5 bases). This CDR3 has 14 residues. Germline assignment: CDR1 SNHLY and CDR2 FYNNEI. V was clipped by 2 bases and J by 4 bases, with 9 bases between them.